Each of the 18 T cell receptor beta chains below was sequenced from the same sample in a study of CD8+ T cells in alopecia areata. As to treatment: oral pan-JAK inhibitor, 5-10 mg twice daily. RNA extraction and reverse transcription yielded cDNA as sequencing template. Assay used: immunoSEQ multiplex PCR; TCRdb lists only in-frame clones, some missing. The table shows approximately 180,000 clones, with more than 50% occurring only once. Here the sequenced sample was CD4+ T cells sorted from blood, taken at week 24, from a patient treated with tofacitinib. The receptors here all came from a human donor with alopecia areata.

Points on this clone: This sample also contains other DNA sequences that code for the same CDR3. The chain uses TRBV11-3 and TRBJ2-3; possibly TRBD2 for D (5 bases). Trimming took 3 bases from V and 6 from J, leaving 10 bases between them. The CDR3 loop spans 13 amino acids. Germline V gives CDR1 SGHNT, CDR2 YENEEA. CDR3 residues: CASSLRRTDTQYF. CDR3 DNA: TGTGCCAGCAGCTTGAGGAGGACTGATACGCAGTATTTT.

CDR3 in DNA: TGTGCCAGCACCAATTATGGGGCTGGGGAGCAGTTCTTC. As protein: CASTNYGAGEQFF. The chain uses TRBV14 and TRBJ2-1; the D gene is possibly TRBD1 (5 bases). CDR3 length: 13 residues. Germline V gives CDR1 SGHDN, CDR2 FVKESK. Trimming stripped 7 bases from V and 10 bases from J, with 17 bases between.

This clone was detected a few times. The chain employs TRBV2 and TRBJ1-5; TRBD1 agrees at 9 bases. The CDR3 runs 14 residues. J was trimmed by 2 bases and V by 4 bases; bases with no gene match: 0. Looked up from germline, CDR1 is SNHLY and CDR2 is FYNNEI. Here the CDR3 reads CASSGTGGNQPQHF. The CDR3 bases are TGTGCCAGCAGTGGGACAGGGGGCAATCAGCCCCAGCATTTT.

The genes are TRBV6-1 and TRBJ2-5, with D possibly being TRBD1 or TRBD2 (6 bases each). The CDR3 is 13 residues long. Germline CDR1 and CDR2: MNHNS and SASEGT. The V and J ends lost 0 bases and 7 bases respectively, with 9 bases between them. The CDR3 DNA is TGTGCCAGCAGTGAAGCGGAGGGGGGGACCCAGTACTTC. Its protein product is CASSEAEGGTQYF.

The chain uses TRBV6-4 and TRBJ2-3, with unresolved D. The germline V gene has CDR1 MRHNA and CDR2 SNTAGT. The V end was cut by 3 bases, the J end by 0 bases, with 7 bases between. The CDR3 totals 14 residues. The DNA of the CDR3 is TGTGCCAGCAGTGAGGGTATCAGCACAGATACGCAGTATTTT. Its translation is CASSEGISTDTQYF.

With regard to this clone: The same CDR3 is also encoded by other DNA sequences in this sample. V gene TRBV30 combines with J gene TRBJ2-3; D might be TRBD1 (5 bases). Germline lookup yields CDR1 GTSNPN and CDR2 SVGIG (reference sequence). CDR3 length: 13 residues. Trimming removed 0 bases at V and 1 base at J, with 5 bases between. The CDR3 DNA reads as TGTGCCTGGAGTGTAGGGGGCACAGATACGCAGTATTTT. This codes for CAWSVGGTDTQYF.

This clone appeared a single time. The V gene is TRBV4-1, the J gene TRBJ2-7; D remains ambiguous. Trimming cost V 2 bases and J 2 bases, with 13 bases left between them. The CDR3 sequence is 15 residues long. Germline CDR1 is MGHRA and CDR2 is YSYEKL. The DNA of the CDR3 is TGCGCCAGCAGCCAAAGATCCGAAGCCCCCTACGAGCAGTACTTC. Translating gives CASSQRSEAPYEQYF.

The chain has TRBV11-3 and TRBJ1-2; TRBD1 agrees at 10 bases. The CDR3 is 15 amino acids. Germline lookup yields CDR1 SGHNT and CDR2 YENEEA. V shed 3 bases, J shed 3 bases, and the junction held 4 bases outside the gene matches. The CDR3 coding sequence is TGTGCCAGCAGCTTGGAAGGGACAGGGGACTATGGCTACACCTTC. Translation gives CASSLEGTGDYGYTF.

The chain combines TRBV30 with TRBJ2-1; no reliable D call. The CDR3 covers 14 residues. The V gene lost 4 bases and the J gene lost 1 base, with 11 bases spanning the gap. CDR1 and CDR2 (germline): GTSNPN, SVGIG (reference sequence). The CDR3 DNA follows: TGTGCCTGGATTAGGGCCCCTTCCTACAATGAGCAGTTCTTC. This gives the protein CAWIRAPSYNEQFF.

This chain uses TRBV7-9 with TRBJ2-5; TRBD1 matches at 7 bases. Trimming took 5 bases from V and 5 from J; bases not matched to a gene: 8. In germline, CDR1 is SEHNR, CDR2 FQNEAQ (reference sequence). This CDR3 region has 14 residues. CDR3 in amino acids: CASSPVTGWETQYF. CDR3 bases: TGTGCCAGCAGCCCCGTGACAGGGTGGGAGACCCAGTACTTC.

This chain links TRBV2 with TRBJ2-3; 10 positions match TRBD2. From germline, CDR1 is SNHLY and CDR2 FYNNEI. The CDR3 loop spans 17 amino acids. The J segment lost 3 bases and the V segment lost 1 base, leaving 7 bases of the junction unmatched. This CDR3 is CASSEERVSGGTDTQYF. DNA for the CDR3: TGTGCCAGCAGTGAAGAGCGGGTTAGCGGGGGGACAGATACGCAGTATTTT. Full variable domain (remainder filled in from reference TRBV2 and TRBJ2-3): EPEVTQTPSHQVTQMGQEVILRCVPISNHLYFYWYRQILGQKVEFLVSFYNNEISEKSEIFDDQFSVERPDGSNFTLKIRSTKLEDSAMYFCASSEERVSGGTDTQYFGPGTRLTVL.

This chain joins TRBV5-1 and TRBJ2-2; tentatively, D is TRBD1 (6 bases). This CDR3 comprises 14 residues. The germline V and J ends were trimmed by 7 bases and 8 bases, with 18 bases remaining between them. Germline loops: CDR1 SGHRS, CDR2 YFSETQ. DNA for the CDR3: TGCGCCAGCGCCCAACAGGGTTATTCAGGGGAGCTGTTTTTT. It yields the protein CASAQQGYSGELFF.

This clone was picked up a small number of times. The chain joins TRBV7-2 to TRBJ2-7, with a possible D match to TRBD1 (5 bases). The CDR3 runs 13 residues. Germline V gene data show CDR1 as SGHTA and CDR2 as FQGNSA. Trimming took 5 bases from V and 3 from J, leaving 11 bases between them. This CDR3 reads CASSPDRYYEQYF. Here the CDR3 DNA reads TGTGCCAGCAGCCCCGACAGATACTACGAGCAGTACTTC.

On this clone: Other DNA sequences of this sample code for an identical CDR3. V is TRBV5-1 and J is TRBJ2-2; D uncertain. Germline loops: CDR1 SGHRS, CDR2 YFSETQ. Trimming removed 4 bases from V and 2 bases from J, with 3 bases in between. This CDR3 spans 12 amino acids. For the CDR3, the DNA is TGCGCCAGCAGCCCTAACACCGGGGAGCTGTTTTTT. It specifies CASSPNTGELFF.

The rearrangement joins TRBV29-1 to TRBJ2-7, with a tentative D call TRBD2 (6 bases). Trimming left V 5 bases short and J 2 bases short, with 7 bases between. Germline CDR1 and CDR2: SQVTM and ANQGSEA. This CDR3 is 11 amino acids long. CDR3 sequence reads: CSVRGAYEQYF. In DNA, the CDR3 is TGCAGCGTTCGCGGGGCCTACGAGCAGTACTTC.

This clone was recorded once. This chain joins TRBV27 and TRBJ1-1; D not certain. Germline values: CDR1 MNHEY, CDR2 SMNVEV (reference sequence). The CDR3 contains 12 residues. Trimming cost V 2 bases and J 8 bases, with 9 bases left between them. The CDR3: CASSLIGEEAFF. In DNA, the CDR3 is TGTGCCAGCAGTTTAATCGGGGAGGAAGCTTTCTTT.

This clone was seen a few times. V and J are TRBV7-2 and TRBJ2-3, with 8 bases aligning to TRBD2. V dropped 1 base and J dropped 3; count of bases not matched to a gene: 3. This CDR3 comprises 15 residues. Germline CDR1 is SGHTA and CDR2 is FQGNSA. CDR3 nucleotides: TGTGCCAGCAGCTTAGAGGGCGGGGGGACAGATACGCAGTATTTT. Residues: CASSLEGGGTDTQYF. The variable domain in full, with the rest retrieved from reference TRBV7-2 and TRBJ2-3, is GAGVSQSPSNKVTEKGKDVELRCDPISGHTALYWYRQSLGQGLEFLIYFQGNSAPDKSGLPSDRFSAERTGGSVSTLTIQRTQQEDSAVYLCASSLEGGGTDTQYFGPGTRLTVL.

The count of this clone is one. J is TRBJ1-1 and V is TRBV4-3; 7 positions agree with TRBD1. CDR1 and CDR2 (germline): LGHNA, YSLEER. CDR3 size: 14 residues. The trim removed 2 bases at V and 4 bases at J, leaving 4 bases unmatched. The CDR3 sequence: CASSQRDRATEAFF. The CDR3 DNA reads as TGCGCCAGCAGCCAACGAGACAGGGCCACTGAAGCTTTCTTT.